This TCR beta chain was sequenced in a study of neoadjuvant anti-PD-1 for oral cavity cancer. The germline V and J ends were trimmed by 0 bases and 4 bases, with 25 bases remaining between them. CDR3 size: 19 residues. Germline V CDR1 and CDR2: SGHRS, YFSETQ. Sequencing was performed with immunoSEQ multiplex PCR; in TCRdb, only in-frame clones are kept and a portion is missing. The profile covers tens of thousands of clones, with more than 70% appearing a single time and nearly 3.5% taken by the ten largest. Sequences were derived from PBMCs, sampled before nivolumab (anti-PD-1) treatment. This receptor was identified in a person aged 35 to 85 with oral cavity squamous cell carcinoma. The J gene is TRBJ1-2, the V gene TRBV5-1; D is unresolved. The CDR3 spells CASSLAVDRSDASTYGYTF. DNA for the CDR3: TGCGCCAGCAGCTTGGCCGTCGACCGCTCCGACGCCTCTACCTATGGCTACACCTTC.